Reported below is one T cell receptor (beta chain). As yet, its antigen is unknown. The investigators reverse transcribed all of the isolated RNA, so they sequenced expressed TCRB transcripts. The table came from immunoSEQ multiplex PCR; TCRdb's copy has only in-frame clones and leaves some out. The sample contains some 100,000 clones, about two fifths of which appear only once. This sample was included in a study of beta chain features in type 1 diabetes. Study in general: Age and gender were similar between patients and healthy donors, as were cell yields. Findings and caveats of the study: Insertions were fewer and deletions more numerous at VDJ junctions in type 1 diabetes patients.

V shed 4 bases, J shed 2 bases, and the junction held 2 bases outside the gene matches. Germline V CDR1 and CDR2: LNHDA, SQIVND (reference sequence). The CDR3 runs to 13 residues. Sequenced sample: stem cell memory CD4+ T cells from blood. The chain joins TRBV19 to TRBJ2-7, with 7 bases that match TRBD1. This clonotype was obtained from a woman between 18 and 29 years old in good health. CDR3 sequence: CASSTTGAYEQYF. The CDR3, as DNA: TGTGCCAGTAGTACAACAGGGGCCTACGAGCAGTACTTC.